This TCR beta chain was captured by sequencing in a study of T-cell memory formation after mild COVID-19. Constant-segment primers were used for 5'RACE, and the resulting TCR alpha and TCR beta cDNA libraries carried sample barcodes and UMIs. TCRdb reanalysed the 5' RACE reads using MiXCR and keeps one entry per CDR3 protein. The sample yields around 370,000 distinct CDR3 sequences, about 21% seen once. Points on this clonotype: Its antigen is not known.

Study-wide findings and caveats: Researchers found some responding clones in pre-infection memory, a sign that cross-reactive memory joined.

The germline V gene has CDR1 SEHNR and CDR2 FQNEAQ (reference sequence). V was clipped by 5 bases and J by 5 bases; unmatched bases: 5. This CDR3 is built from 16 residues. Sequencing was performed on PBMCs or a T cell subset sorted from them (not recorded which). The sequence came from an adult woman who had mild COVID-19 (a few samples of this study predate the infection). Cell type and time point are not known. This sequence joins TRBV7-9 and TRBJ2-3; 15 bases are a match to TRBD2. Here the CDR3 DNA reads TGTGCCAGCAGCCAAGGGACTAGCGGGAGGAAAGATACGCAGTATTTT. Protein product: CASSQGTSGRKDTQYF.